This T cell receptor (beta chain) came from a study of blood T cell repertoires in COVID-19 (dated by TCRdb to about 2020). Broadly, across the study: The collaborator samples originated in the United States, Italy and Spain and spanned the acute and convalescent phases of COVID-19. The material from the prospective study consisted of cDNA or gDNA derived from T cells, B-cell-depleted T cells, or PBMCs. The dataset comprised deeply sampled blood TCRbeta repertoires from subjects exposed to, actively infected with, or recovered from COVID-19. The repertoires were released in a freely available public database intended as a resource for research on the immune response to SARS-CoV-2. The samples were drawn from two sources: the first 160 participants of the ongoing ImmuneRACE study, and some 1,300 subjects contributed by 6 global collaborators. Nearly every sample came with metadata listing a de-identified subject ID, COVID-19 status, age in years and sex. HLA class I and class II types, where available, came from metadata supplied by the sample provider rather than from assay-based typing. Beyond this particular receptor, the publication reports: Clinical and demographic metadata were provided uncurated, with the amount varying by source and participant.

TCRbeta CDR3 regions were amplified from genomic DNA by means of the immunoSEQ Assay, a bias-controlled multiplex PCR. As for the original processing: The number of nucleated cells in each sample was estimated by amplification of reference gene primers within the assay. To quantify the absolute abundance of each unique TCRbeta CDR3 rearrangement, sequence reads were collapsed and filtered. For each sample, productive Simpson clonality was calculated by taking the square root of Simpson's diversity index across productive rearrangements. Here the immuneACCESS table is served through TCRdb, limited to in-frame sequences with V and J called. Missing clones are a known gap in these copies; in checked studies unresolved V genes cover under half, and the rest lacks a known reason. V, J and clone size derive from that table, while D and trimming were established from the DNA sequence. Within this sample are 150,000 to 200,000 clones, with 79% of them counted one time only. The ten largest clones capture 15% to 20% of the sample.

Whole blood was collected in K2EDTA tubes by collaborating institutions according to the institutions' own protocols. Collaborator samples were shipped for TCRbeta analysis as frozen whole blood, isolated PBMCs, or DNA extracted from either sample type. V is clipped by 5 bases and J by 3 bases, and the sequence between their germline boundaries is 14 bases long. Looking up the germline V gene (reference sequence) yields CDR1 SEHNR and CDR2 FQNEAQ. The CDR3 has 15 amino acids, counting the end cysteine and phenylalanine. Just the 45-base CDR3 DNA is kept, in frame starting at base 1. This clone was observed a few times. Its antigen has not been determined. Base-call qualities are not available, and no considerably larger clone is one nucleotide away.

The receptor was isolated from a man aged 55 to 70 with active or convalescent COVID-19. The rearrangement combines TRBV7-9 with TRBJ2-1; TRBD2 could be the D gene, as 5 bases match. The specimen sequenced was peripheral blood. The CDR3 has the sequence CASSRPSGIYNEQFF. The sequence in DNA is TGTGCCAGCAGCCGGCCAAGCGGAATCTACAATGAGCAGTTCTTC.